Following are 6 T cell receptor beta chains from one sample sequenced in a study of read filtering for tumor transcriptome and immune sequencing (dated by TCRdb to between 2020 and 2021). TCRdb lists the instrument as Illumina HiSeq 4000. The Immunoverse kit was used to build TCR libraries from 400 to 500 ng RNA, with molecular barcoded adaptors covering alpha/delta and beta/gamma chains. TCRdb's own reprocessing of the public reads used fastp at Q25 and MiXCR and kept productive beta chains. Under each unique CDR3 protein, matching rows form one entry showing the most common genes and DNA. The sample contains about 90,000 distinct CDR3 sequences, about 12% of them found a single time. The leading ten clones occupy 14% to 15% of the sample. The sequencing sample was made of a population of CD138-negative cells sorted from bone marrow. Taken with the paper, the label for cell subset or site translates to: bone marrow mononuclear cells depleted of CD138+ plasma/myeloma cells by negative magnetic selection. These receptors originate from a donor at least 40 years old with multiple myeloma.

The gene calls are TRBV5-1 and TRBJ2-3, with 8 nucleotides matching TRBD1. There are 14 residues in the CDR3. Germline lookup yields CDR1 SGHRS and CDR2 YFSETQ. The junction had 6 bases not matched to a gene; V was cut back by 4 bases and J by 5 bases. The CDR3 loop is CASSPGTGGDTQYF. The CDR3 DNA is TGCGCCAGCAGCCCCGGGACAGGAGGAGATACGCAGTATTTT.

This clonotype was picked up many times. The chain recombines TRBV19 with TRBJ2-7; no clear D. CDR1 LNHDA and CDR2 SQIVND come from the germline V gene (reference sequence). The V and J ends lost 2 bases and 5 bases respectively, with 7 bases between them. The CDR3 extends over 12 amino acids. This CDR3 is CASSITGNEQYF. The CDR3 region has the DNA TGTGCCAGTAGTATAACTGGGAACGAGCAGTACTTC.

A few counts support this clonotype. This sequence joins TRBV20-1 and TRBJ2-7; D is perhaps TRBD2 (6 bases). This CDR3 spans 15 amino acids. Germline CDR1 DFQATT, CDR2 SNEGSKA (reference sequence). Trimming took off 0 bases at V and 3 bases at J, with 15 bases between the two ends. The chain's CDR3 is CSARDWRGEGYEQYF. CDR3 DNA: TGCAGTGCTAGAGATTGGAGGGGCGAGGGCTACGAGCAGTACTTC.

This clonotype was seen a few times. The CDR3: CSVGSRGEQYF. Written as DNA, the CDR3 is TGCAGCGTTGGATCTAGGGGTGAGCAGTACTTC. The J gene is TRBJ2-7, the V gene TRBV29-1, with D tentatively TRBD1 (5 bases). In germline, CDR1 is SQVTM, CDR2 ANQGSEA. Deletions cut 4 bases from V and 7 bases from J, with 11 bases between. The CDR3 is made up of 11 amino acids.

This clonotype was detected ten times or more. This chain joins TRBV20-1 and TRBJ2-1; D may be TRBD1 (6 bases). Germline CDR1 DFQATT, CDR2 SNEGSKA (reference sequence). The ends were cut back, 5 bases at V and 3 bases at J, with 14 bases in the middle. CDR3 size: 14 residues. CDR3 in DNA: TGCAGTGCTCCGAAGGGGGAATACTACAATGAGCAGTTCTTC. Amino acids: CSAPKGEYYNEQFF.

This clonotype appeared many times. The rearrangement links TRBV5-1 to TRBJ2-1, with 10 bases identical to TRBD2. Germline values: CDR1 SGHRS, CDR2 YFSETQ. This CDR3 is built from 15 residues. With V trimmed by 3 bases and J by 5 bases, 5 bases remained unmatched. The CDR3 nucleotides read TGCGCCAGCAGCTCCCCTAGCGGGAGAGACAATGAGCAGTTCTTC. Its protein product is CASSSPSGRDNEQFF.